The clone carrying this T cell receptor beta chain was counted many times. No antigen is known for it. This sample was included in a study of beta chain features in type 1 diabetes. Across the study: The study examined about 110,000,000 sorted cells across all samples.

Study-wide results and caveats: For TCRB rearrangement, an influence of HLA type remained unresolved here. Cells with high TCR expression could be over-represented by cDNA sequencing.

Every sorted population was more than 98% pure. What was sequenced were expressed TCRB transcripts, since all of the isolated RNA had been reverse transcribed. This table comes from immunoSEQ multiplex PCR, and its TCRdb copy is limited to in-frame clones, with some not included. The sample lists more than 110,000 clones, roughly 7.2% seen once, with roughly 1.5% in the top ten. V was pared by 7 bases and J by 0 bases, with 8 bases of the junction left unmatched. CDR1 is LNHDA, CDR2 SQIVND, per germline (reference sequence). This CDR3 is built from 15 residues. The chain recombines TRBV19 with TRBJ1-1, with 7 bases that match TRBD1. This TCR derives from a woman in her twenties or thirties in good health. The source material was central memory CD4+ T cells from blood. In nucleotides, the CDR3 is TGTGCCAGTATCCTGACAGGGAGGATGAACACTGAAGCTTTCTTT. It specifies CASILTGRMNTEAFF.